The source of this T cell receptor (beta chain) is a study of blood T cell repertoires in COVID-19. Background on the study: T cells, B-cell-depleted T cells, or PBMCs supplied cDNA or gDNA.

The germline gives CDR1 LGHNT, CDR2 FRNRAP. V was pared by 3 bases and J by 4 bases, with 15 bases between. The CDR3 runs 15 residues. The participants were between about 18 and 90 years old and came from fewer than 25 US areas. Recovery among Cohort 3 donors was established by two negative PCRs, clearance, or symptom resolution. Sequenced by immunoSEQ multiplex PCR; TCRdb stores in-frame clones only, minus some. Here the sample spans some 490,000 clones, approximately 86% being singletons. The genes are TRBV12-5 and TRBJ1-2; tentative D call: TRBD1 (5 bases). Sequenced material: PBMCs or T cells enriched from blood (not recorded which). The clonotype was recovered from a woman aged 55-75 years who had recovered from COVID-19. Here the CDR3 reads CASGLSRGNIYGYTF. The CDR3, as DNA: TGTGCTAGTGGTTTAAGTAGGGGAAACATCTATGGCTACACCTTC. The full variable domain, with the rest looked up from reference TRBV12-5 and TRBJ1-2, is DARVTQTPRHKVTEMGQEVTMRCQPILGHNTVFWYRQTMMQGLELLAYFRNRAPLDDSGMPKDRFSAEMPDATLATLKIQPSEPRDSAVYFCASGLSRGNIYGYTFGSGTRLTVV.